This T cell receptor (beta chain) derives from a study of T cell repertoires in cytomegalovirus infection (dated by TCRdb to between 2017 and 2020). A note on the overall study: Donor HLA type was relevant to the analysis, because carriage of CMV infection together with the matching HLA type was indicated by public TCR beta signatures.

This clonotype was found a few times. Its antigen has not been determined. No clone much larger than this one lies a single base away; base qualities are absent. From the germline V gene, CDR1 is MGHRA and CDR2 is YSYEKL. Measured from the cysteine to the phenylalanine, the CDR3 is 15 residues long. Of the read, only the CDR3 DNA is kept; its 45 bases are in frame from base 1. V is cut by 1 base and J by 8 bases, and the space between the germline ends is 15 bases. Study-wide conclusions, independent of this receptor: In both this cohort and an independent cohort of some 370 donors, the cumulative frequency of public TCR beta family members distinguished carriers of CMV infection plus the relevant HLA type. The ex vivo response was dominated by HLA-C-restricted CMV-specific TCR beta clonotypes, which also provided the single most frequent clonotype in two of eight donors.

Sequencer: Illumina HiSeq 1500. Clones were called with MiXCR by TCRdb after fastp trimmed the public reads at Q25, and only in-frame beta chains were retained. A single entry per CDR3 protein holds the most common genes and DNA from its merged rows. This sample lists around 740,000 distinct CDR3 sequences; 35% to 45% were detected once. The top ten clones comprise about 2.8% of the sample. Sequenced sample: PBMCs. The chain was built from TRBV4-1 and TRBJ2-1, and TRBD1 may be the D gene, going by 6 matching bases. The receptor comes from a human donor in good health (CMV status not recorded). Some clones in this sample may be carry-over from other donors' samples. CDR3 reads: CASSQVGQGNHEQFF. The bases read TGCGCCAGCAGCCAAGTAGGGCAGGGGAACCATGAGCAGTTCTTC.